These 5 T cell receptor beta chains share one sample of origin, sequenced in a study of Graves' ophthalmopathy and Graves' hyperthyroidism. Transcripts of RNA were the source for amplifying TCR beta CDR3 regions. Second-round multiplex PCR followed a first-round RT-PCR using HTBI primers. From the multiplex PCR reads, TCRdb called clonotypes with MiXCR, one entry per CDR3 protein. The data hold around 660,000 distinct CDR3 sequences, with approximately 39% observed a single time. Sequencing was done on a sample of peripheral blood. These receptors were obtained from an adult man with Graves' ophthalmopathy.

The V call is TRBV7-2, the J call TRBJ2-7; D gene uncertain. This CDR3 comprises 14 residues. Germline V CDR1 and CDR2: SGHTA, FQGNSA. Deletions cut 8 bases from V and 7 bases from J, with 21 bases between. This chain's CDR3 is CASGTRTRYNEQYF. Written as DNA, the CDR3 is TGTGCCAGCGGTACGCGGACGAGATACAATGAGCAGTACTTC.

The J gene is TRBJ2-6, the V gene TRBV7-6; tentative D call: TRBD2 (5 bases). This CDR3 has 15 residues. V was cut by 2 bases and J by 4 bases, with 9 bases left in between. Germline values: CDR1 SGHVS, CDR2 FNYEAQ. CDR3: CASSLYGGGANVLTF. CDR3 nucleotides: TGTGCCAGCAGCTTATACGGCGGGGGGGCCAACGTCCTGACTTTC.

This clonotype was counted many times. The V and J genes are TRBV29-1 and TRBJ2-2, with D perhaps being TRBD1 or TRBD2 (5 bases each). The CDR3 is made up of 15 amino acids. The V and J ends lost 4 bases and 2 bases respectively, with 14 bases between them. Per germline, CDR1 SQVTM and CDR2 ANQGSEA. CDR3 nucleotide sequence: TGCAGCGTTGCGGGGCAGGGAGTTAACACCGGGGAGCTGTTTTTT. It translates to CSVAGQGVNTGELFF.

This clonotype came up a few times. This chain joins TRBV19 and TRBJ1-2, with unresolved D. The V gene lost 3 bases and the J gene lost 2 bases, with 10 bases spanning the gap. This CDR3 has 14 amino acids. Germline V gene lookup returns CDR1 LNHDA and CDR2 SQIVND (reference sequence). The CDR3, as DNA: TGTGCCAGTAGTATCCCGGGAGGGAACTATGGCTACACCTTC. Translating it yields CASSIPGGNYGYTF.

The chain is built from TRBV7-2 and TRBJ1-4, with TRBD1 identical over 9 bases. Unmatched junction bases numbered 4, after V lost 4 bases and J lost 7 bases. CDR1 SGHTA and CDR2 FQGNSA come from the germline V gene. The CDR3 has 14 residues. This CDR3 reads CASSSRQGVEKLFF. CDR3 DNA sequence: TGTGCCAGCAGCTCCAGACAGGGGGTTGAAAAACTGTTTTTT.